These 9 T cell receptor beta chains came from one sample sequenced in a study of CD4 and CD8 cells across lung adenocarcinoma regions. TCRdb re-called the PCR reads with MiXCR, one entry per CDR3 protein. The sample consists of 10,000 or so distinct CDR3 sequences, roughly 50% of them appearing once. Sequencing used CD8+ T cells from the margin of a lung tumor. These receptors all stem from a female donor with lung adenocarcinoma. The CD4 and CD8 labels of this study may be unreliable.

V is TRBV27 and J is TRBJ2-5; unclear D gene. V lost 2 bases and J 1 base, leaving 8 bases between the germline ends. Germline V gene lookup returns CDR1 MNHEY and CDR2 SMNVEV (reference sequence). CDR3 length: 14 residues. The CDR3 sequence is CASSLRWGQETQYF. The CDR3 DNA sequence: TGTGCCAGCAGTTTACGGTGGGGCCAAGAGACCCAGTACTTC.

Only a few counts were recorded for this clonotype. Being one base from a much bigger clone, this may be a read error. The chain couples TRBV27 to TRBJ2-1; D gene uncertain. Per germline, CDR1 MNHEY and CDR2 SMNVEV (reference sequence). The CDR3 sequence is 11 residues long. Trimming pared 5 bases from V and 13 bases from J, leaving 12 bases between. The CDR3 nucleotides read TGTGCCAGCAGTCATCAAGAGACCCAGTTCTTC. It is translated as CASSHQETQFF.

As regards this clonotype: A read error may produce the germline difference seen at one junction end. The chain uses TRBV7-2 and TRBJ2-1, with 9 positions matching TRBD2. CDR1 and CDR2 from the germline V gene are SGHTA and FQGNSA. This CDR3 region has 15 residues. CDR3 loop: CARGFLGGRENAQFF. The CDR3 nucleotides read TGTGCCAGGGGCTTCCTTGGCGGGAGGGAAAATGCGCAGTTCTTT.

In this sample, this clonotype turned up many times. This sequence joins TRBV10-2 and TRBJ2-2, with 14 bases lining up with TRBD2. This CDR3 has 16 amino acids. Trimming took 8 bases from V and 5 from J; bases not matched to a gene: 7. The V gene's germline CDR1 is WSHSY and CDR2 SAAADI. CDR3: CASGLAGGSGTGELFF. The CDR3 DNA is TGCGCCAGCGGACTAGCGGGAGGAAGCGGAACCGGGGAGCTGTTTTTT.

Of note for this clonotype: A much larger clonotype is one base distant, so this may be a read error. The rearrangement uses TRBV11-2 and TRBJ2-1; 10 bases align to TRBD1. The CDR3 contains 14 residues. J lost 13 bases, V lost 5 bases, and 11 bases had no gene match. Germline-derived CDR1 and CDR2 are SGHAT and FQNNGV. Written as DNA, the CDR3 is TGTGCCAGCAGCATTCACAGGGGACAGGGGACCCAGTTCTTC. Translating it yields CASSIHRGQGTQFF.

This clonotype qualifies as medium-sized. This chain uses TRBV4-1 with TRBJ2-1, with D unresolved. The CDR3 is 16 amino acids. The V gene lost 1 base and the J gene lost 2 bases, with 12 bases spanning the gap. Germline V gene data show CDR1 as MGHRA and CDR2 as YSYEKL. CDR3 loop: CASSQAALRAYNEQFF. Here the CDR3 DNA reads TGCGCCAGCAGCCAAGCGGCGCTAAGAGCCTACAATGAGCAGTTCTTC.

The table lists this clonotype with a few counts. The CDR3 nucleotides read TGTGCCAGCAGCTTAGCGGGGTCGGCAAACACCATATATTTT. This codes for CASSLAGSANTIYF. The chain has TRBV7-9 and TRBJ1-3; no clear D. The CDR3 length is 14 residues. V was pared by 0 bases and J by 6 bases, with 9 bases between. Germline CDR1 is SEHNR and CDR2 is FQNEAQ (reference sequence).

This clonotype is large by share. V usage is TRBV6-1 and J usage is TRBJ2-7; unclear D gene. CDR1 is MNHNS and CDR2 is SASEGT in the germline V gene. Trimming removed 4 bases at V and 2 bases at J, with 12 bases between. This CDR3 is built from 14 residues. The CDR3 spells CASSGQQRTYEQYF. CDR3 DNA: TGTGCCAGCAGTGGACAACAGAGAACCTACGAGCAGTACTTC.

This clonotype is termed medium-sized. The chain carries TRBV6-1 and TRBJ1-1; D remains unclear. Trimming removed 7 bases at V and 11 bases at J, with 14 bases between. Germline CDR1 MNHNS, CDR2 SASEGT. The CDR3 is 11 residues long. In DNA form, the CDR3 reads TGTGCCAGCACCTCGGCGAGTTTGGCTTTCTTT. Its protein product is CASTSASLAFF.